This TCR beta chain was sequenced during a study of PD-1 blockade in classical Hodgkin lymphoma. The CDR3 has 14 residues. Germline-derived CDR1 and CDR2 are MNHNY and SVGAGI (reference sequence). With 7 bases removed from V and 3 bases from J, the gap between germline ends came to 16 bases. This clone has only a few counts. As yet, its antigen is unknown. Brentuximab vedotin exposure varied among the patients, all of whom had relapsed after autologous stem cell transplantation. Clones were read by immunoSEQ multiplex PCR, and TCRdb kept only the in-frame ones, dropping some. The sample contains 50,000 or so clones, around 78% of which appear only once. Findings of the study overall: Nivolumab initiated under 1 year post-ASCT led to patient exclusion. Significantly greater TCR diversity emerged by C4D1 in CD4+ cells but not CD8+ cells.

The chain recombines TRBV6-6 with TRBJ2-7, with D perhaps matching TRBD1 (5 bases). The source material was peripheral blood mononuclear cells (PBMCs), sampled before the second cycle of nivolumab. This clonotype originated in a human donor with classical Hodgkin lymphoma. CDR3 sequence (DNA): TGTGCCAGCACTTCCCCCCGGACAAACTACGAGCAGTACTTC. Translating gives CASTSPRTNYEQYF.